This passage covers 20 T cell receptor beta chains from one sample sequenced in a study of CD8 T cells in Susac syndrome. Random hexamers served to reverse transcribe roughly 0.5 to 1 ug RNA. TCRdb reanalysed the immunoSEQ multiplex PCR reads using MiXCR and keeps one entry per CDR3 protein. The sample has about 180,000 distinct CDR3 sequences, around 95% seen once. Sequencing used CD4+ T cells from PBMCs. These receptors came from a human donor with multiple sclerosis.

The chain carries TRBV5-8 and TRBJ2-5; 9 nucleotides match TRBD1. Germline V gene data show CDR1 as SGHTS and CDR2 as YDEGEE. J gave up 7 bases and V 0 bases, and 10 bases lay outside the gene matches. This CDR3 has 16 amino acids. This CDR3 is CASSLDSGTGSVTQYF. CDR3 bases: TGTGCCAGCAGCTTGGACTCCGGGACAGGGTCAGTGACCCAGTACTTC.

The V call is TRBV3-1, the J call TRBJ2-3; 9 bases fit TRBD2. The V gene's germline CDR1 is LGHDT and CDR2 YNNKEL (reference sequence). The trim removed 4 bases at V and 3 bases at J, leaving 5 bases unmatched. The CDR3 sequence is 15 residues long. The CDR3 is CASSPTAGGTDTQYF. CDR3 bases: TGTGCCAGCAGCCCCACGGCGGGGGGGACAGATACGCAGTATTTT.

V is TRBV27 and J is TRBJ1-4; tentative D call: TRBD1 (5 bases). The germline V and J ends were trimmed by 4 bases and 7 bases, with 13 bases remaining between them. The CDR3 runs 14 residues. CDR1 MNHEY and CDR2 SMNVEV come from the germline V gene (reference sequence). The CDR3 here is CASSSPGLGEKLFF. The DNA for the CDR3 is TGTGCCAGCAGTTCCCCAGGGTTGGGTGAAAAACTGTTTTTT.

This clonotype was picked up one time. The gene calls are TRBV14 and TRBJ1-4; 8 bases align to TRBD1. After removal of 6 bases from V and 8 bases from J, the junction contained 14 bases not matched to a gene. The CDR3 consists of 16 residues. The V gene's germline CDR1 is SGHDN and CDR2 FVKESK. The CDR3 DNA is TGTGCCAGCAGTAGAGTCCTCAGGGGGCCAGGAGAAAAACTGTTTTTT. This translates into CASSRVLRGPGEKLFF.

The genes are TRBV20-1 and TRBJ1-6; D is unclear. V lost 3 bases, J lost 9 bases, and 15 bases lay in between. CDR3 length equals 14 residues. The germline V gene has CDR1 DFQATT and CDR2 SNEGSKA (reference sequence). The DNA of the CDR3 is TGCAGTGCTAGGGATGGTCCCCTGGGTTCACCCCTCCACTTT. This sequence encodes CSARDGPLGSPLHF.

This clonotype has a handful of counts. This rearrangement joins TRBV9 to TRBJ1-6, with D uncertain. In germline, CDR1 is SGDLS, CDR2 YYNGEE. The CDR3 is 13 amino acids. V lost 4 bases, J lost 9 bases, and 11 bases lay in between. DNA for the CDR3: TGTGCCAGCAGCTCCGACATGGGTTCACCCCTCCACTTT. Residues: CASSSDMGSPLHF.

This sequence joins TRBV19 and TRBJ2-7, with D tentatively TRBD1 (6 bases). Germline V gives CDR1 LNHDA, CDR2 SQIVND (reference sequence). The length of the CDR3 is 14 residues. Trimming pared 7 bases from V and 0 bases from J, leaving 13 bases between. CDR3 sequence: CASTQGINSYEQYF. For the CDR3, the DNA is TGTGCCAGTACCCAGGGGATCAACTCCTACGAGCAGTACTTC.

The chain combines TRBV4-2 with TRBJ1-6, with 9 bases aligning to TRBD1. The CDR3 runs to 18 residues. V gave up 1 base and J gave up 8 bases; unmatched junction bases: 12. Germline assignment: CDR1 LGHNA and CDR2 YNFKEQ. CDR3: CASSQGTRDRVVYSPLHF. The DNA for the CDR3 is TGTGCCAGCAGCCAAGGTACCCGGGACAGGGTAGTTTATTCACCCCTCCACTTT.

CDR3 nucleotides: TGTGCCAGCAGCCGAAATAGTAATGAAAAACTGTTTTTT. Its protein product is CASSRNSNEKLFF. This chain links TRBV14 with TRBJ1-4; D call uncertain. Looked up from germline, CDR1 is SGHDN and CDR2 is FVKESK. The germline V and J ends were trimmed by 4 bases and 4 bases, with 7 bases remaining between them. The CDR3 contains 13 residues.

This sequence joins TRBV30 and TRBJ2-1; D unresolved. The CDR3 is 14 amino acids. The V gene lost 5 bases and the J gene lost 10 bases, with 21 bases spanning the gap. Per the germline V gene, CDR1 is GTSNPN and CDR2 is SVGIG (reference sequence). As DNA, the CDR3 is TGTGCCTGGGGCCCAAGGCCCTTCCAGGCGGAGCAGTTCTTC. Its protein is CAWGPRPFQAEQFF.

This chain joins TRBV30 and TRBJ2-6; either TRBD1 or TRBD2 may fit D (7 bases each). Germline CDR1 and CDR2: GTSNPN and SVGIG (reference sequence). The CDR3 is made up of 14 amino acids. V was cut by 5 bases and J by 13 bases, with 21 bases left in between. CDR3 sequence reads: CAWEERNRGGVLTF. The DNA for the CDR3 is TGTGCCTGGGAGGAAAGAAACAGGGGAGGGGTCCTGACTTTC.

The chain links TRBV25-1 to TRBJ2-6; no clear D gene. Germline V gene data show CDR1 as MGHDK and CDR2 as SYGVNS. Trimming cost V 0 bases and J 0 bases, with 15 bases left between them. The CDR3 spans 19 residues. CDR3 amino acids: CASSEYLGNSFSGANVLTF. The CDR3 DNA reads as TGTGCCAGCAGTGAATATCTTGGTAACAGCTTCTCTGGGGCCAACGTCCTGACTTTC.

The V gene is TRBV6-5, the J gene TRBJ1-1, with D possibly matching TRBD1 (6 bases). Trimming removed 7 bases from V and 4 bases from J, with 13 bases in between. This CDR3 is 13 amino acids long. Looked up from germline, CDR1 is MNHEY and CDR2 is SVGAGI. The CDR3 here is CASTGGLGTEAFF. The CDR3 coding sequence is TGTGCCAGCACCGGGGGGCTGGGCACTGAAGCTTTCTTT.

The chain couples TRBV9 to TRBJ2-5; D may match TRBD1 or TRBD2 (5 bases each). In germline, CDR1 is SGDLS, CDR2 YYNGEE. The CDR3 runs to 16 residues. V was clipped by 4 bases and J by 2 bases, with 18 bases between them. CDR3 DNA sequence: TGTGCCAGCAGCTATAAGACCGGGACCGGGCAAGAGACCCAGTACTTC. The encoded protein is CASSYKTGTGQETQYF.

V is TRBV20-1 and J is TRBJ2-6, with D perhaps matching TRBD2 (5 bases). This CDR3 comprises 16 residues. CDR1 is DFQATT, CDR2 SNEGSKA, per germline (reference sequence). Trimming stripped 2 bases from V and 0 bases from J, with 11 bases between. The CDR3 nucleotides are TGCAGTGCTAGATACCGGGAAGACTCTGGGGCCAACGTCCTGACTTTC. This codes for CSARYREDSGANVLTF.

The rearrangement links TRBV2 to TRBJ1-2; D gene ambiguous. V was shortened by 6 bases and J by 2 bases, with 10 bases between the two germline ends. CDR3 length: 13 residues. Germline CDR1 SNHLY, CDR2 FYNNEI. For the CDR3, the DNA is TGTGCCAGCAGAGGCCAGGCCAACTATGGCTACACCTTC. Its protein is CASRGQANYGYTF.

CDR3 residues: CASSQDGSGGRAQYF. CDR3 DNA: TGCGCCAGCAGCCAAGACGGTAGCGGGGGGAGGGCCCAGTACTTC. V gene TRBV4-3 combines with J gene TRBJ2-5, with 10 bases fitting TRBD2. CDR1 is LGHNA and CDR2 is YSLEER in the germline V gene. This CDR3 is 15 amino acids long. V shed 0 bases, J shed 9 bases, and the junction held 7 bases outside the gene matches.

The chain has TRBV30 and TRBJ1-1, with D possibly TRBD1 on 5 matching bases. Trimming pared 3 bases from V and 1 base from J, leaving 12 bases between. In germline, CDR1 is GTSNPN, CDR2 SVGIG (reference sequence). CDR3 length equals 14 residues. The CDR3 loop is CAWSSDRQNTEAFF. CDR3 nucleotides: TGTGCCTGGAGCTCAGACAGACAGAACACTGAAGCTTTCTTT.

The chain couples TRBV15 to TRBJ2-5; the D gene could be TRBD1 or TRBD2 (5 bases each). The CDR3 is 15 residues long. Trimming removed 5 bases at V and 3 bases at J, with 16 bases between. The germline gives CDR1 LNHNV, CDR2 YYDKDF (reference sequence). CDR3: CATSGGSGPEETQYF. The DNA for the CDR3 is TGTGCCACCAGCGGAGGTTCGGGACCTGAAGAGACCCAGTACTTC.

The V gene is TRBV12-3 or TRBV12-4, the J gene TRBJ1-2; the D gene is possibly TRBD1 (5 bases). V was shortened by 0 bases and J by 7 bases, with 9 bases between the two germline ends. The CDR3 contains 13 residues. CDR3 protein: CASSLAGAGGYTF. Written as DNA, the CDR3 is TGTGCCAGCAGTTTAGCAGGGGCGGGTGGCTACACCTTC.